This entry lists 3 T cell receptor beta chains sequenced from one sample in a study of T cell responses to AZD1222 COVID-19 vaccine. Assay: immunoSEQ multiplex PCR; the TCRdb copy retains only in-frame clones and omits some. The sample yields about 100,000 clones, approximately 91% seen once. The sample consisted of peripheral blood, taken on day 0 of AZD1222 vaccination. Receptors originate from an adult in good health.

The rearrangement uses TRBV28 and TRBJ1-2; D possibly corresponds to TRBD1 (6 bases). Germline assignment: CDR1 MDHEN and CDR2 SYDVKM. This CDR3 region has 13 residues. V shed 4 bases and J shed 2 bases, with 8 bases lying between them. CDR3 loop: CASSSGTNYGYTF. For the CDR3, the DNA is TGTGCCAGCAGTTCCGGGACAAACTATGGCTACACCTTC.

This chain uses TRBV9 with TRBJ2-7; possibly TRBD2 for D (5 bases). The CDR3 runs to 16 residues. Trimming took 4 bases from V and 9 from J, leaving 26 bases between them. The V gene's germline CDR1 is SGDLS and CDR2 YYNGEE. CDR3 nucleotides: TGTGCCAGCAGCCCTCCCACCCCAACTAGGTTGGTCTGGCAGTACTTC. Its protein product is CASSPPTPTRLVWQYF.

The V and J genes are TRBV28 and TRBJ1-1, with D possibly being TRBD1 (5 bases). Germline CDR1 and CDR2: MDHEN and SYDVKM. This CDR3 comprises 13 residues. The ends were cut back, 7 bases at V and 10 bases at J, with 19 bases in the middle. This CDR3 reads CASTLRESLGAFF. CDR3 coding DNA: TGTGCCAGCACCCTCAGGGAGAGTCTGGGAGCTTTCTTT.